The clone carrying this TCR beta chain was detected only a few times. Antigen unknown. TCRdb reanalysed the multiplex PCR reads using MiXCR and keeps one entry per CDR3 protein. This table holds 200,000 to 250,000 distinct CDR3 sequences, 34% found once. The data are from a study of breast tumors, draining lymph nodes, adjacent tissues. General observations from the study: Data fit most tumor T cells coming from lymph node, expanding in tumor.

Germline V gives CDR1 MNHNS, CDR2 SASEGT. The CDR3 contains 17 residues. The V and J ends lost 6 bases and 5 bases, in that order; junction bases with no gene match: 17. Axillary draining lymph nodes of breast cancer patients supplied the node samples. The receptor was derived from a female donor with breast cancer. Some clones in this sample may be carry-over from other donors' samples. This rearrangement joins TRBV6-1 to TRBJ2-7; 9 bases map to TRBD2. Sequenced: axillary lymph node tissue. Here the CDR3 reads CASSPEGGGRARHEQYF. DNA of the CDR3: TGTGCCAGCAGCCCAGAGGGGGGCGGGAGGGCCCGGCACGAGCAGTACTTC.